The rows below give T cell receptor beta chains drawn from one sample of a study of beta chain features in type 1 diabetes. Clones were read by immunoSEQ multiplex PCR, and TCRdb kept only the in-frame ones, dropping some. The repertoire holds about 280,000 clones, approximately 15% seen once, with roughly 0.015% in the top ten. Source material: naive CD4+ T cells from blood. Receptors were obtained from a man between 18 and 35 years old with type 1 diabetes. The conserved cysteine and the conserved F or W are not part of the CDR3 here. Each record gives: V gene, CDR3 protein.

V: TRBV11-2
CDR3: ASSLDSRTGGRETQY

V: TRBV4-1
CDR3: ASSTTSPYTGELF

V: TRBV7-2
CDR3: ASSLQGGDQPQH

V: TRBV7-9
CDR3: ASSRAGLDDEQF

V: TRBV4-1
CDR3: ASSRLAGGIETQY

V: TRBV5-4
CDR3: ASSLAGAGLMNTEAF

V: TRBV6-5
CDR3: ASSYRSPVLPYGYT

V: TRBV19
CDR3: ASSPQGAGELF

V: TRBV9
CDR3: ASSAQLMRTDTQY

V: TRBV11-2
CDR3: ASSLAGGLGYT

V: TRBV7-6
CDR3: ASSLTPGTGQETQY

V: TRBV6-1
CDR3: ASSENGRGIGELF

V: TRBV2
CDR3: ASTGGQFYGYT

V: TRBV28
CDR3: ASSLAGSGAQY

V: TRBV28
CDR3: ASSSQGTEAF

V: TRBV28
CDR3: ASSLPSGEQY

V: TRBV6-5
CDR3: ASSYSAGVAAAF

V: TRBV18
CDR3: ASSPRQGRETQY

V: TRBV6-5
CDR3: ASSPQVPQETQY

V: TRBV28
CDR3: ASSSLTGLITTRF

V: TRBV7-2
CDR3: ASSPLLRSYNEQF

V: TRBV4-3
CDR3: ASSQGGGPNTGELF

V: TRBV6-5
CDR3: ASSPGTGEWETQY

V: TRBV5-4
CDR3: ASSSSSYEQY

V: TRBV5-4
CDR3: ASSLPGAGAQETQY

V: TRBV13
CDR3: ASSPYLRGAPDTQY

V: TRBV18
CDR3: ASSPMTGVIDEQY

V: TRBV2
CDR3: ASIRRLAGSYNEQF

V: TRBV19
CDR3: ASSPQGQGYYEQY

V: TRBV4-1
CDR3: ASSQDRGLSSGANVLT

V: TRBV29-1
CDR3: SVSGFDRNNEKLF

V: TRBV7-9
CDR3: ASSFGTTNEQF

V: TRBV5-4
CDR3: ASSPIAGGSNEQY

V: TRBV25-1
CDR3: ASRGHTSYEQY

V: TRBV5-4
CDR3: ASSLVSGRAGTGELF

V: TRBV11-2
CDR3: ASSRQDNSPLH

V: TRBV29-1
CDR3: SVARRQTETQY